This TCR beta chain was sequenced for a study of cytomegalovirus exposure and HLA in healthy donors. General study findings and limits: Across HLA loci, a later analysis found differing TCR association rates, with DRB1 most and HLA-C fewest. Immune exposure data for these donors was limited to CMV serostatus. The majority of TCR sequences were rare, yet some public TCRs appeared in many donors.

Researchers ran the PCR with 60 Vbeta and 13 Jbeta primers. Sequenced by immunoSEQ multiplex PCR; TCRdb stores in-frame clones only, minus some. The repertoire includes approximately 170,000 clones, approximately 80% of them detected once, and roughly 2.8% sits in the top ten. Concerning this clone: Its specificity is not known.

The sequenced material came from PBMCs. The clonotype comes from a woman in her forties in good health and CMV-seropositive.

The CDR3 here is CASSQEPGYGYTF. The CDR3 nucleotides are TGCGCCAGCAGCCAAGAACCGGGGTATGGCTACACCTTC. V usage is TRBV4-3 and J usage is TRBJ1-2; D call uncertain. Trimming cost V 0 bases and J 5 bases, with 7 bases left between them. Looked up from germline, CDR1 is LGHNA and CDR2 is YSLEER. The CDR3 spans 13 residues.